The source of this T cell receptor (beta chain) is a study of T cell changes during pregnancy in multiple sclerosis. Germline values: CDR1 SGHNT, CDR2 YYREEE (reference sequence). V gave up 4 bases and J gave up 2 bases; unmatched junction bases: 9. The CDR3 extends over 15 amino acids. Clones were read by immunoSEQ multiplex PCR, and TCRdb kept only the in-frame ones, dropping some. The sample includes 90,000 to 120,000 clones, around 90% seen only once; the top ten take around 0.8%. Specimen: peripheral blood, collected in the third trimester of pregnancy. This sequence originates from a female donor in good health, enrolled as a control in a pregnancy study. The chain is built from TRBV5-4 and TRBJ2-7; 7 bases agree with TRBD1. In DNA form, the CDR3 reads TGTGCCAGCAGCCAACCTTCGCAGGGGGCCTACGAGCAGTACTTC. It translates to CASSQPSQGAYEQYF.